This note documents a single T cell receptor beta chain sequence. With 1 base removed from V and 7 bases from J, the gap between germline ends came to 11 bases. This CDR3 spans 15 amino acids. CDR1 LNHNV and CDR2 YYDKDF come from the germline V gene (reference sequence). Indicated time point: newly diagnosed GD, antithyroid drugs for less than 3 months. PBMC-derived RNA was used for the TCR library. The data originate from a study of regulatory T cells in long-lasting Graves disease. Arm-PCR with iRepertoire HTBI primers amplified the CDR3 regions for these TCR beta libraries. TCRdb reanalysed the multiplex PCR reads using MiXCR and keeps one entry per CDR3 protein. Found here are about 530,000 distinct CDR3 sequences, 15% to 20% of them singletons; the top ten hold approximately 25%. This sample was shared with a second study, whose subject was T cells in Graves' hyperthyroidism and ophthalmopathy.

The material was peripheral blood mononuclear cells (PBMCs), obtained at new diagnosis, from a patient treated with antithyroid drugs. The TCR comes from a woman aged 40 to 65 with Graves disease. The genes are TRBV15 and TRBJ1-6, with D maybe TRBD1 (5 bases). In DNA form, the CDR3 reads TGTGCCACCAGCAGAGGGACCGCAGGGAATTCACCCCTCCACTTT. It codes for CATSRGTAGNSPLHF.